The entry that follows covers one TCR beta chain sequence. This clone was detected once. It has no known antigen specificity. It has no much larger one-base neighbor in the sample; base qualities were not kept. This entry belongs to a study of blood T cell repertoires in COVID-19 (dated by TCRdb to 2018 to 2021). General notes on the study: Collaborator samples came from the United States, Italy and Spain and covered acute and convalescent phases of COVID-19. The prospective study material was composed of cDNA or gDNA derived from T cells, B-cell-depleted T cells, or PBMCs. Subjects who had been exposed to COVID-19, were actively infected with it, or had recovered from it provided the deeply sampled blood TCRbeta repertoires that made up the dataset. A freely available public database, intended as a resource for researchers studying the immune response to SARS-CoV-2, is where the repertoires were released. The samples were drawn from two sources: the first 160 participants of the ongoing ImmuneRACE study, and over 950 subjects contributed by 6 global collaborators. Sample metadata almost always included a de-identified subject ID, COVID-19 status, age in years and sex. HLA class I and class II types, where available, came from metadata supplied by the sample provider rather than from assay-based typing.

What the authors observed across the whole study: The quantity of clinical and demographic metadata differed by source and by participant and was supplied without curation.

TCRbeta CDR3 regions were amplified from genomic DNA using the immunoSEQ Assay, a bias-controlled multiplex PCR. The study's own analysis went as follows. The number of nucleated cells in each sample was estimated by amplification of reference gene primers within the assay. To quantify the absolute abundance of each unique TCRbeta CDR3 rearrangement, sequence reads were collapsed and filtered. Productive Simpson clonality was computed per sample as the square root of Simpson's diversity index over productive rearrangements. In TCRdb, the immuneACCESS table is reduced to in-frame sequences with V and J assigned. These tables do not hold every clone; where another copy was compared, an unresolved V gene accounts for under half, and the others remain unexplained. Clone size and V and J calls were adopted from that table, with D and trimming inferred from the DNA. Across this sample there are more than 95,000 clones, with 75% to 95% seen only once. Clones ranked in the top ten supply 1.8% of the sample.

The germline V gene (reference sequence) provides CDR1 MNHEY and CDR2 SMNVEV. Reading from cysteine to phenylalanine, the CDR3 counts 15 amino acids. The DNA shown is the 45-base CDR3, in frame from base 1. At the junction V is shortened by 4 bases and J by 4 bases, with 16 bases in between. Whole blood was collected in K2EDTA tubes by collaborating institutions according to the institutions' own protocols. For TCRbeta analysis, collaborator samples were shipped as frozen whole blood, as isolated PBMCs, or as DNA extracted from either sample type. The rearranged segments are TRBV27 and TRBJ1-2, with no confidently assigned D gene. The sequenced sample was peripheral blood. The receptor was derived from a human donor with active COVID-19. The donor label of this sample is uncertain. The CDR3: CASSSPLAGIYGYTF. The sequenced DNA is TGTGCCAGCAGTTCCCCGTTAGCGGGAATCTATGGCTACACCTTC.